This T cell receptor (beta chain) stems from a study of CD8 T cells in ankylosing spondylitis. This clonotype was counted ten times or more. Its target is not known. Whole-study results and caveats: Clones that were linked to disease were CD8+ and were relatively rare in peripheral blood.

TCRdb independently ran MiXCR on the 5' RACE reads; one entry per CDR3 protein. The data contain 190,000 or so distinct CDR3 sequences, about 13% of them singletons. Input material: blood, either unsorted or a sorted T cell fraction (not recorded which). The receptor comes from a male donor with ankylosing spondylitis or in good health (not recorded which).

CDR3 region: CATTYPGYNEQFF. As DNA, the CDR3 is TGTGCCACTACGTATCCGGGATACAATGAGCAGTTCTTC. The chain has TRBV19 and TRBJ2-1; D may be TRBD2 (5 bases). The CDR3 covers 13 residues. The germline V gene has CDR1 LNHDA and CDR2 SQIVND (reference sequence). V dropped 10 bases and J dropped 4 bases, with 14 bases sitting between them.